This T cell receptor beta chain was identified in a study of T cell repertoires in cytomegalovirus infection. Across the whole study: Indicated by public TCR beta signatures were CMV infection and matching HLA type.

Via MiXCR, TCRdb re-called the reads, giving one row per CDR3 protein. The repertoire holds over 150,000 distinct CDR3 sequences, with about a sixth as singletons. This clonotype was observed a few times. Its matching antigen is unknown. Whole-study results and caveats: The cumulative frequency of public TCR beta families identified carriers of CMV plus the relevant HLA. Across the ex vivo response, the dominant clonotypes were HLA-C-restricted CMV-specific TCR beta clonotypes.

The CDR3 length is 13 residues. The germline V and J ends were trimmed by 2 bases and 1 base, with 5 bases remaining between them. Germline CDR1 and CDR2: MNHNY and SVGAGI (reference sequence). This clonotype originated in a human donor in good health (CMV status not recorded). Some clones in this sample may be carry-over from other donors' samples. The chain couples TRBV6-6 to TRBJ1-2; no firm D call. What was sequenced was CD8+ T cells from PBMCs. The CDR3 DNA sequence: TGTGCCAGCAGTTACGCGGATAACTATGGCTACACCTTC. This sequence encodes CASSYADNYGYTF.